The entry that follows covers one TCR beta chain sequence. The sample is drawn from a study of T cell responses to AZD1222 COVID-19 vaccine. The method was immunoSEQ multiplex PCR; TCRdb's version includes in-frame clones alone and lacks a portion of them. The sample gives more than 85,000 clones, 85% to 90% of which show up once; approximately 16% is in the top ten. The sample consisted of peripheral blood, taken on day 0 of AZD1222 vaccination. This clonotype was sampled from an adult in good health.

CDR3 DNA: TGTGCCAGCAGTGACTTGGAGTTTAAAGAATCCACAGATACGCAGTATTTT. Its protein product is CASSDLEFKESTDTQYF. The V gene is TRBV6-4, the J gene TRBJ2-3; D is uncertain. Per the germline V gene, CDR1 is MRHNA and CDR2 is SNTAGT. Trimming stripped 1 base from V and 2 bases from J, with 16 bases between. CDR3 length: 17 amino acids.